These T cell receptor beta chains were read from a single sample in a study of cytomegalovirus exposure and HLA in healthy donors. Sequenced by immunoSEQ multiplex PCR; TCRdb stores in-frame clones only, minus some. The table includes around 90,000 clones, approximately 86% detected once. Source material: PBMCs. These receptors were obtained from a man aged 25-45 years in good health and CMV-seropositive. Each CDR3 is given without its conserved first and last residue. Fields, in order: J gene, V gene, clone size, CDR3 protein. Not every row has a clone size; where given, it reads once, few, many or a size class.

>TRBJ2-1|TRBV5-4|.
ASSSAGDYNEQF
>TRBJ1-2|TRBV5-5|.
ASSYRTGIHLDGYT
>TRBJ2-1|TRBV12-5|.
ASGFSRGLYNEQF
>TRBJ2-7|TRBV30|.
AWSLAGAYEQY
>TRBJ2-1|TRBV27|.
ASSSQGLYNEQF
>TRBJ1-2|TRBV5-1|.
ASSFGTGVYGYT
>TRBJ2-3|TRBV4-1|.
ASSRWEGQRTSGASTDTQY
>TRBJ2-7|TRBV7-9|once
ASSHRLSGIAEQY
>TRBJ2-3|TRBV5-1|.
ASSWGSGVVSDTQY
>TRBJ2-1|TRBV19|.
ASSFWSEGNEQF
>TRBJ1-2|TRBV13|.
ASTTGGPGHGYT
>TRBJ1-1|TRBV6-1|.
ASSEMGDRFMNTEAF
>TRBJ1-2|TRBV6-1|.
ASSELQHYGYT
>TRBJ1-2|TRBV13|.
ASSFTGTGYYGYT
>TRBJ1-2|TRBV5-1|.
ASSLGAGGNYGYT
>TRBJ2-2|TRBV2|.
ASRGLAGGPGTGELF
>TRBJ2-2|TRBV18|.
ASSSTRGYGRTGELF
>TRBJ1-1|TRBV15|medium-sized
ATSRDPGGDWDTEAF
>TRBJ2-2|TRBV18|.
ASSTSSGGNTGELF
>TRBJ1-5|TRBV6-6|.
ASSYQVAGGNQPQH
>TRBJ2-3|TRBV5-8|few
ASRNWQGTDTQY
>TRBJ2-7|TRBV2|.
ASSDRAYEQY
>TRBJ1-1|TRBV27|.
ASSLVPLLNTEAF
>TRBJ2-1|TRBV11-2|.
AGSQDSGTHGEQF